Presented here are 5 T cell receptor beta chains from one specimen sequenced in a study of cytomegalovirus exposure and HLA in healthy donors. A multiplex PCR was run with 60 Vbeta primers and 13 Jbeta primers. Here immunoSEQ multiplex PCR was the method, and the copy in TCRdb shows in-frame clones only, minus some. This table holds approximately 150,000 clones, approximately 80% found once. The sample taken for sequencing was PBMCs. All receptors come from a woman aged 25-40 years in good health and CMV-seropositive.

This clone was detected only a few times. The chain uses TRBV29-1 and TRBJ1-2, with no clear D. The V gene lost 5 bases and the J gene lost 4 bases, with 11 bases spanning the gap. Germline values: CDR1 SQVTM, CDR2 ANQGSEA. This CDR3 has 12 amino acids. CDR3 DNA sequence: TGCAGCGTTTCAGGAAACCGCTATGGCTACACCTTC. Protein sequence: CSVSGNRYGYTF.

This CDR3 reads CASSQGGQPNQPQHF. The CDR3 region has the DNA TGCGCCAGCAGCCAAGGGGGACAGCCGAATCAGCCCCAGCATTTT. The chain carries TRBV4-3 and TRBJ1-5; 7 nucleotides agree with TRBD1. Per germline, CDR1 LGHNA and CDR2 YSLEER. V shed 1 base, J shed 4 bases, and the junction held 4 bases outside the gene matches. The CDR3 runs to 15 residues.

The chain is built from TRBV5-4 and TRBJ1-2, with 7 bases that match TRBD1. The CDR3 has 14 residues. V trimming: 4 bases; J trimming: 2 bases; junction bases outside the gene matches: 5. Germline CDR1 is SGHNT and CDR2 is YYREEE (reference sequence). In nucleotides, the CDR3 is TGTGCCAGCAGCAGCTTACAGGGGAACTATGGCTACACCTTC. This sequence encodes CASSSLQGNYGYTF.

The J gene is TRBJ2-1, the V gene TRBV7-8; D is perhaps TRBD1 (6 bases). The CDR3 has 18 residues. V lost 4 bases and J lost 4, with 23 bases in between. In germline, CDR1 is SGHVS, CDR2 FQNEAQ. The CDR3 DNA reads TGTGCCAGCAGCTCCTCCCGGACAGCTGAGTCACCTTACAATGAGCAGTTCTTC. Translation: CASSSSRTAESPYNEQFF.

The rearrangement joins TRBV4-2 to TRBJ1-4; D unresolved. Germline-derived CDR1 and CDR2 are LGHNA and YNFKEQ. This CDR3 has 17 amino acids. Trimming took 0 bases from V and 7 from J, leaving 18 bases between them. CDR3 coding DNA: TGTGCCAGCAGCCAAGAAAGTCACCCCGGGTACGGTGAAAAACTGTTTTTT. This gives the protein CASSQESHPGYGEKLFF.